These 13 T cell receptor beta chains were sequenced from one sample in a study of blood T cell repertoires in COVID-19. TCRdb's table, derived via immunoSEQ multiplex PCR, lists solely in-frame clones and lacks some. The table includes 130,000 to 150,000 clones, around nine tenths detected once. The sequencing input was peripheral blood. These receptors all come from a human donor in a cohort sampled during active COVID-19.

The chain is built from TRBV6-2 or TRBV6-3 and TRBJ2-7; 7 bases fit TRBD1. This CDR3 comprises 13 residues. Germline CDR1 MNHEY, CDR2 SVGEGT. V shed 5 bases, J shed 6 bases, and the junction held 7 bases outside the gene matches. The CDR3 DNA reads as TGTGCCAGCAGTGCGCTCGACAGGGCCGAGCAGTACTTC. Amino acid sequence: CASSALDRAEQYF.

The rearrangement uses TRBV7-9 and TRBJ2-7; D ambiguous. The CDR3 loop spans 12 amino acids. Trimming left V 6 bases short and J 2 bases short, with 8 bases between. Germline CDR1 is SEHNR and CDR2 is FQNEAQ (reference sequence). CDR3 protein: CASSLHPYEQYF. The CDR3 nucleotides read TGTGCCAGCAGTTTACATCCCTACGAGCAGTACTTC.

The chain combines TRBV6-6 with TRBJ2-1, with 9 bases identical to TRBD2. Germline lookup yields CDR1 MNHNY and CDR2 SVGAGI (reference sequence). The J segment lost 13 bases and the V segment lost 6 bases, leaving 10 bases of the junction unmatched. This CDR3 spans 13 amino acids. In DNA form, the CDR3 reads TGTGCCAGCAGCTTCAGCGGGGGGCCGGTTCAGTTCTTC. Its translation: CASSFSGGPVQFF.

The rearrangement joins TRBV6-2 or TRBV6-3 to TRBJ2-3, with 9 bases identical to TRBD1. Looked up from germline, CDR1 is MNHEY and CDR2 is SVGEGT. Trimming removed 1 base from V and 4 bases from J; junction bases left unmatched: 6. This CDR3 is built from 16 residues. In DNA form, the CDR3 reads TGTGCCAGCAGTTACTTACAGGGGGCGGTGGCAGATACGCAGTATTTT. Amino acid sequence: CASSYLQGAVADTQYF.

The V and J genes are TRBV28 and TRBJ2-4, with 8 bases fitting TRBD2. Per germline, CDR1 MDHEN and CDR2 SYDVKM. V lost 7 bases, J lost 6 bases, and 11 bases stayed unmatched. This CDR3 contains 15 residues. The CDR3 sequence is CASTDPGGRTNIQYF. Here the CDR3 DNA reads TGTGCCAGCACCGACCCCGGCGGGAGGACAAACATTCAGTACTTC.

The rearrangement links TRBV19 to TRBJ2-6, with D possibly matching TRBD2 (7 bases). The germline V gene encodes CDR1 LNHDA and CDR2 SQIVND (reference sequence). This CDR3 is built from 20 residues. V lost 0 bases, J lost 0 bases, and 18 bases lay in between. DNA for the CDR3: TGTGCCAGTAGTATAGATTCCCCTCGGGGGGCGAACTCTGGGGCCAACGTCCTGACTTTC. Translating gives CASSIDSPRGANSGANVLTF. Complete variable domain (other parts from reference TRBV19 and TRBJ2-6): DGGITQSPKYLFRKEGQNVTLSCEQNLNHDAMYWYRQDPGQGLRLIYYSQIVNDFQKGDIAEGYSVSREKKESFPLTVTSAQKNPTAFYLCASSIDSPRGANSGANVLTFGAGSRLTVL.

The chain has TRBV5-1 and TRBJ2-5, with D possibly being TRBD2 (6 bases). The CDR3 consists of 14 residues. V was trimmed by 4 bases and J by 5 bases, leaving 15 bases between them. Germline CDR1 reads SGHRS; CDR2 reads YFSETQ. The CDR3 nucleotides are TGCGCCAGCAGCCTAGATGGAGGGCTGGAGACCCAGTACTTC. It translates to CASSLDGGLETQYF.

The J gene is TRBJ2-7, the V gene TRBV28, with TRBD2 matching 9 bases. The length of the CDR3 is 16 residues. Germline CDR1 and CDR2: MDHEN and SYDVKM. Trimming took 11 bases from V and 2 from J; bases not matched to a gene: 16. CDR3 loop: CAPKNPGGRGTYEQYF. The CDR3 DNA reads TGTGCCCCTAAGAACCCTGGCGGGAGGGGTACCTACGAGCAGTACTTC.

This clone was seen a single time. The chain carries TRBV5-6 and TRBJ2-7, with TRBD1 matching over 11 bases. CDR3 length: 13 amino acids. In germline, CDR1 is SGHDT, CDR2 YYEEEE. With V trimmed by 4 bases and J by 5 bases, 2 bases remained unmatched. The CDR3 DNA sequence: TGTGCCAGCAGCCGGGACAGGGGGGACGAGCAGTACTTC. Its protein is CASSRDRGDEQYF. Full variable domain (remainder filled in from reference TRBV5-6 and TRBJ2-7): DAGVTQSPTHLIKTRGQQVTLRCSPKSGHDTVSWYQQALGQGPQFIFQYYEEEERQRGNFPDRFSGHQFPNYSSELNVNALLLGDSALYLCASSRDRGDEQYFGPGTRLTVT.

The CDR3 nucleotides are TGTGCCAGTAGTATAGGGGCCGGGGGAGAGCAGTACTTC. Protein product: CASSIGAGGEQYF. The V gene is TRBV19, the J gene TRBJ2-7, with a weak D call TRBD2 (6 bases). Germline lookup yields CDR1 LNHDA and CDR2 SQIVND (reference sequence). This CDR3 spans 13 amino acids. Deletions cut 1 base from V and 7 bases from J, with 11 bases between.

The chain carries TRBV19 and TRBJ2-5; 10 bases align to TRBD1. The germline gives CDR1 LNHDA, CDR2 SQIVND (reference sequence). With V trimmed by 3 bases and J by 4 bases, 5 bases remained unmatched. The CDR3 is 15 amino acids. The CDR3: CASSIDRGHGETQYF. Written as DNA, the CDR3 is TGTGCCAGTAGTATTGACAGGGGGCATGGAGAGACCCAGTACTTC.

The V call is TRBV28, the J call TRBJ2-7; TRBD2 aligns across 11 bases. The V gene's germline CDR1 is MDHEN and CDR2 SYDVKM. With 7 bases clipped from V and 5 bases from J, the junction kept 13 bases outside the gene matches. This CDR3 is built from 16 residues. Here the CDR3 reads CASNSLAGVVKDEQYF. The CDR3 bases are TGTGCCAGCAATTCACTAGCGGGAGTTGTAAAGGACGAGCAGTACTTC. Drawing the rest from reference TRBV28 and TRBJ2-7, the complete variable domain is DVKVTQSSRYLVKRTGEKVFLECVQDMDHENMFWYRQDPGLGLRLIYFSYDVKMKEKGDIPEGYSVSREKKERFSLILESASTNQTSMYLCASNSLAGVVKDEQYFGPGTRLTVT.

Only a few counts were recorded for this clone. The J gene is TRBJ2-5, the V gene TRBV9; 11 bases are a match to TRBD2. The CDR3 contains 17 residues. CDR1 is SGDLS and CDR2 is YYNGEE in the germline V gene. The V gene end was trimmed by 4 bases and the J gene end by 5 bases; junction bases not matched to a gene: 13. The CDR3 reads CASSLRSSGGVGETQYF. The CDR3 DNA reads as TGTGCCAGCAGCCTTAGGAGTAGCGGGGGGGTTGGTGAGACCCAGTACTTC.